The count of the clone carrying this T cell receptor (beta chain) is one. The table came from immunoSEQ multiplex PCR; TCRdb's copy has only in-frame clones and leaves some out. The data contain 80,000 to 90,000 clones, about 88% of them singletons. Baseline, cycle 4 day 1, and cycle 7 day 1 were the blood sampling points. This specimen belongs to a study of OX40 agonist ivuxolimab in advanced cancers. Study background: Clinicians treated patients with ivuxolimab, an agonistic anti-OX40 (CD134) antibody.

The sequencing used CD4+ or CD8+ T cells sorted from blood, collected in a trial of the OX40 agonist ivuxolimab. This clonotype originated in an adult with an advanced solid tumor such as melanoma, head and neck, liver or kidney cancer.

This CDR3 reads CASSLTSETYEQYF. CDR3 nucleotides: TGTGCCAGCAGCTTGACTAGCGAAACCTACGAGCAGTACTTC. The chain recombines TRBV7-2 with TRBJ2-7; 8 nucleotides match TRBD2. The V and J ends lost 3 bases and 2 bases, in that order; junction bases with no gene match: 3. Germline CDR1 is SGHTA and CDR2 is FQGNSA. CDR3 length equals 14 residues. The full variable domain, its missing parts supplied by reference TRBV7-2 and TRBJ2-7, is GAGVSQSPSNKVTEKGKDVELRCDPISGHTALYWYRQSLGQGLEFLIYFQGNSAPDKSGLPSDRFSAERTGGSVSTLTIQRTQQEDSAVYLCASSLTSETYEQYFGPGTRLTVT.